This is a list of T cell receptor beta chains from one sample in a study of tumour-infiltrating T cells in Burkitt lymphoma. Assay: immunoSEQ multiplex PCR; the TCRdb copy retains only in-frame clones and omits some. This sample has approximately 46,000 clones, with 31% found just once. The sequencing input was tumor tissue. The source is a human donor with Burkitt lymphoma. CDR3s include the opening cysteine and the closing phenylalanine or tryptophan. Fields, in order: V gene, clone size, D gene, CDR3 protein. The D gene is left open where the match is weak. Size values are once, few and many counts, or a class for expanded clones, and some rows have none.

V gene: TRBV5-6; clone size: few; D gene: -; CDR3 protein: CASSLGLGSNTEAFF
V gene: TRBV5-1; clone size: -; D gene: -; CDR3 protein: CASRIEGFGELFF
V gene: TRBV4-3; clone size: few; D gene: -; CDR3 protein: CASSRNPVTGAYHEQFF
V gene: TRBV27; clone size: few; D gene: -; CDR3 protein: CASSLTPLRVLHF
V gene: TRBV10-3; clone size: few; D gene: -; CDR3 protein: CAISESKVSTEAFF
V gene: TRBV7-2; clone size: -; D gene: -; CDR3 protein: CASSLRGGIVNTEAFF
V gene: TRBV29-1; clone size: -; D gene: -; CDR3 protein: CSVEDRGGELFF
V gene: TRBV5-1; clone size: few; D gene: TRBD1; CDR3 protein: CASSRGTGSIGNTIYF
V gene: TRBV15; clone size: once; D gene: TRBD2; CDR3 protein: CATSRGLAGDPLYEQYF
V gene: TRBV9; clone size: few; D gene: TRBD2; CDR3 protein: CASSAGTRFPDTQYF
V gene: TRBV5-6; clone size: -; D gene: -; CDR3 protein: CASSSGPSTDTQYF
V gene: TRBV7-6; clone size: -; D gene: TRBD2; CDR3 protein: CASSFRHRTSGAITDTQYF
V gene: TRBV27; clone size: few; D gene: TRBD1; CDR3 protein: CASSDLDRAVTF
V gene: TRBV4-2; clone size: -; D gene: -; CDR3 protein: CASSQEGGSGNTIYF
V gene: TRBV6-1; clone size: -; D gene: TRBD2; CDR3 protein: CASIPRGGYNEQFF
V gene: TRBV5-4; clone size: -; D gene: TRBD2; CDR3 protein: CASSPRASGGLGETQYF
V gene: TRBV4-3; clone size: -; D gene: -; CDR3 protein: CASSQGALRGSGANVLTF
V gene: TRBV19; clone size: few; D gene: -; CDR3 protein: CASSIDYDSAGPQHF
V gene: TRBV11-2; clone size: few; D gene: TRBD1; CDR3 protein: CASSRDRETYGYTF
V gene: TRBV5-8; clone size: few; D gene: TRBD1; CDR3 protein: CASSYRGRDGYTF
V gene: TRBV30; clone size: few; D gene: -; CDR3 protein: CAWSLRASWGYEQYF
V gene: TRBV2; clone size: -; D gene: -; CDR3 protein: CASKRAEGTDTQYF
V gene: TRBV6-1; clone size: -; D gene: -; CDR3 protein: CASGSRMSNQPQHF
V gene: TRBV5-1; clone size: -; D gene: -; CDR3 protein: CASSFGGRSTDTQYF
V gene: TRBV27; clone size: -; D gene: -; CDR3 protein: CASRRQTDTQYF
V gene: TRBV2; clone size: -; D gene: -; CDR3 protein: CASSGPGINYGYTF
V gene: TRBV18; clone size: few; D gene: -; CDR3 protein: CASSPDGLNIQYF
V gene: TRBV27; clone size: -; D gene: -; CDR3 protein: CASTTGRNQPQHF
V gene: TRBV2; clone size: -; D gene: TRBD1; CDR3 protein: CASRGTGNTGELFF
V gene: TRBV6-6; clone size: -; D gene: -; CDR3 protein: CASSSGGLFYNSPLHF
V gene: TRBV29-1; clone size: few; D gene: -; CDR3 protein: CSVGHANTEAFF
V gene: TRBV6-5; clone size: -; D gene: -; CDR3 protein: CASSHRVNEQFF
V gene: TRBV29-1; clone size: -; D gene: TRBD2; CDR3 protein: CSVKGLANYEQYF
V gene: TRBV12-5; clone size: -; D gene: TRBD1; CDR3 protein: CASGFGTGVGHEQYF
V gene: TRBV19; clone size: -; D gene: TRBD1; CDR3 protein: CASSLDRGNQPQHF
V gene: TRBV30; clone size: -; D gene: -; CDR3 protein: CAWSTQGNSPLHF
V gene: TRBV19; clone size: -; D gene: -; CDR3 protein: CASSELGYGYTF
V gene: TRBV5-4; clone size: -; D gene: -; CDR3 protein: CASSPGGTNYLLGQFF
V gene: TRBV6-1; clone size: -; D gene: -; CDR3 protein: CASSDGFPLPNEKLFF
V gene: TRBV19; clone size: few; D gene: -; CDR3 protein: CASSIGGPGLADTQYF
V gene: TRBV29-1; clone size: -; D gene: -; CDR3 protein: CSVATGIDNQPQHF